What follows is one T cell receptor beta chain and its context. The record originates from a study of OX40 agonist ivuxolimab in advanced cancers. The repertoire was sequenced with immunoSEQ multiplex PCR; TCRdb's copy has only in-frame clones and lacks some. The data contain tens of thousands of clones, around 85% of them seen just once; the ten biggest clones take up approximately 0.8%. The CDR3 has 19 amino acids. Germline CDR1 MGHRA, CDR2 YSYEKL. Trimming stripped 0 bases from V and 3 bases from J, with 21 bases between. This specimen was CD4+ or CD8+ T cells sorted from blood, taken in a trial of the OX40 agonist ivuxolimab. This clonotype was obtained from an adult with an advanced solid tumor such as melanoma, head and neck, liver or kidney cancer. The chain uses TRBV4-1 and TRBJ2-1; D assignment may be TRBD1 or TRBD2 (6 bases each). The DNA of the CDR3 is TGCGCCAGCAGCCAAGAGTTCGGGGGCGTGTCTCTCCGCTACAATGAGCAGTTCTTC. It yields the protein CASSQEFGGVSLRYNEQFF.